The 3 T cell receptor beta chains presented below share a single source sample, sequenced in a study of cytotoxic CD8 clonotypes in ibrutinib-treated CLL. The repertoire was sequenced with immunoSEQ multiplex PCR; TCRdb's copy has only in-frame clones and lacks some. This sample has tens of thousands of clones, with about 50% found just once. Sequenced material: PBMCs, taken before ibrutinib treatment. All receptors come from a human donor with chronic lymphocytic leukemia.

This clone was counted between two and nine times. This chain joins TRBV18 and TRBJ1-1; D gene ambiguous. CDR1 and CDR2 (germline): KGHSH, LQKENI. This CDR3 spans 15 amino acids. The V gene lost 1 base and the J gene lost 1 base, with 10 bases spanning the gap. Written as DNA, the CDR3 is TGTGCCAGCTCACCACGGCAGACTGAGAACACTGAAGCTTTCTTT. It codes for CASSPRQTENTEAFF.

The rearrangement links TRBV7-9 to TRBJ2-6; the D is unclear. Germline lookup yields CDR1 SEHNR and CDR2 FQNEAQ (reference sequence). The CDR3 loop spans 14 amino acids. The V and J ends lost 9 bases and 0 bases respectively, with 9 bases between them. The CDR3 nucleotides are TGTGCCAGACTTACGCGCTCTGGGGCCAACGTCCTGACTTTC. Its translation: CARLTRSGANVLTF. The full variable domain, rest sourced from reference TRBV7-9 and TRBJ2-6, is DTGVSQNPRHKITKRGQNVTFRCDPISEHNRLYWYRQTLGQGPEFLTYFQNEAQLEKSRLLSDRFSAERPKGSFSTLEIQRTEQGDSAMYLCARLTRSGANVLTFGAGSRLTVL.

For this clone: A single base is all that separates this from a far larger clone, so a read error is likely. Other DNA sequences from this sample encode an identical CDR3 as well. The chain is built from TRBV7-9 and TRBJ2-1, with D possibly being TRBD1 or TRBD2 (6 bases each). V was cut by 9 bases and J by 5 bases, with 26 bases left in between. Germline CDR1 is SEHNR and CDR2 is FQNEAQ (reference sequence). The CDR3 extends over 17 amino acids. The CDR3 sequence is CASSPPAGLGGHNEQFF. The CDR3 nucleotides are TGTGCCAGTAGCCCGCCCGCGGGGCTAGGGGGACACAATGAGCAGTTCTTC. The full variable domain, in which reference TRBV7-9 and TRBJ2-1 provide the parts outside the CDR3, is DTGVSQNPRHKITKRGQNVTFRCDPISEHNRLYWYRQTLGQGPEFLTYFQNEAQLEKSRLLSDRFSAERPKGSFSTLEIQRTEQGDSAMYLCASSPPAGLGGHNEQFFGPGTRLTVL.